This TCR beta chain stems from a study of T cells after yellow fever vaccination. Turning to the study itself: With SMART-Seq v4 Ultra Low Input, the fractions containing low cell numbers were prepared. Study conclusions and caveats: Reappearance after the booster was observed for most primary-vaccination clones (roughly 95% CD4, roughly 90% CD8).

The CDR3 runs to 16 residues. Trimming stripped 6 bases from V and 2 bases from J, with 18 bases between. TCRdb used MiXCR to reprocess the 5' RACE reads, holding one entry per CDR3 protein. The sample holds some 550,000 distinct CDR3 sequences, 15% to 20% seen once. Only a few counts were recorded for this clonotype. Its antigen is not known. Here the sequenced sample was PBMCs, taken 15 days after the yellow fever booster vaccination. The V gene is TRBV12-3 or TRBV12-4, the J gene TRBJ2-3, with D possibly being TRBD1 (6 bases). This clonotype was sampled from a man aged 30 to 45 who received the YFV17D yellow fever vaccine. CDR3 sequence reads: CASSRLIGTTTDTQYF. CDR3 DNA sequence: TGTGCCAGCAGCCGCTTGATTGGGACAACCACAGATACGCAGTATTTT.